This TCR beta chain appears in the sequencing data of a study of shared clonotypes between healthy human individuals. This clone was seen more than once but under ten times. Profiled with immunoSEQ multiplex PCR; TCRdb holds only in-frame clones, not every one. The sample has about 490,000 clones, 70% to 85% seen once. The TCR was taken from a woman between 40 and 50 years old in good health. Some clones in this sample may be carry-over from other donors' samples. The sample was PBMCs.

This CDR3 reads CASSVDRANTGELFF. The CDR3 coding sequence is TGTGCCAGCAGCGTGGACAGAGCCAACACCGGGGAGCTGTTTTTT. The genes are TRBV11-2 and TRBJ2-2; D perhaps matches TRBD1 (6 bases). This CDR3 comprises 15 residues. Germline CDR1 reads SGHAT; CDR2 reads FQNNGV. Trimming removed 5 bases from V and 2 bases from J, with 12 bases in between.